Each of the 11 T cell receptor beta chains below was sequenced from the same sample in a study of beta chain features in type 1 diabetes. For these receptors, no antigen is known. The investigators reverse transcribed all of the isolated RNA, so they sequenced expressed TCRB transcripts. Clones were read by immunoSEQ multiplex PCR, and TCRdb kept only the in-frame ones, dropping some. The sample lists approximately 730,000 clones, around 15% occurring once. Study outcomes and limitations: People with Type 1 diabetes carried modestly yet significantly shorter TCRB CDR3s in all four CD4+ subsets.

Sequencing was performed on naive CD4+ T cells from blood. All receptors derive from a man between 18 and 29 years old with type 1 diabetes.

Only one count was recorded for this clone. The CDR3 bases are TGTGCCAGTAGTAGCCTGACAGGGTCTACTAGGTACGAGCAGTACTTC. Translation gives CASSSLTGSTRYEQYF. The chain carries TRBV19 and TRBJ2-7, with 7 bases identical to TRBD1. Trimming removed 4 bases from V and 4 bases from J; junction bases left unmatched: 13. This CDR3 region has 16 residues. CDR1 is LNHDA, CDR2 SQIVND, per germline (reference sequence).

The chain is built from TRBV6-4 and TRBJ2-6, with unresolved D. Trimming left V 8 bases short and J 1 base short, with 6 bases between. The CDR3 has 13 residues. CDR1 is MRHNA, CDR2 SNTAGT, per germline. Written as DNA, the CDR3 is TGTGCCAGCGCCCTATCTGGGGCCAACGTCCTGACTTTC. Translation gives CASALSGANVLTF.

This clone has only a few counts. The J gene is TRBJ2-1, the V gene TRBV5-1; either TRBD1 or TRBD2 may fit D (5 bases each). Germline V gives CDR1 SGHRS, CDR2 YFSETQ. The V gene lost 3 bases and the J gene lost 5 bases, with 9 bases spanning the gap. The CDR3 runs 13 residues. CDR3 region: CASSSGADNEQFF. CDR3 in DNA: TGCGCCAGCAGCTCCGGGGCAGACAATGAGCAGTTCTTC.

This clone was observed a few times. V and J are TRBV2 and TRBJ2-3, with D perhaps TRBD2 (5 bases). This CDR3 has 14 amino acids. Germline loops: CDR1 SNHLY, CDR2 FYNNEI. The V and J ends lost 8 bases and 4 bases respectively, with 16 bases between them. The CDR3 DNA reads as TGTGCCAGCGAAATTCGGCTAGCTGCAGATACGCAGTATTTT. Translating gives CASEIRLAADTQYF.

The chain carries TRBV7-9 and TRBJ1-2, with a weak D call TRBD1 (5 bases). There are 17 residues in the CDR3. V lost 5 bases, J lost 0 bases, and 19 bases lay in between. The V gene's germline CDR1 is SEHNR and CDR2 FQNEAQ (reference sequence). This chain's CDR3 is CASSQGAGKSSNYGYTF. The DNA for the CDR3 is TGTGCCAGCAGCCAAGGGGCAGGGAAATCGTCTAACTATGGCTACACCTTC.

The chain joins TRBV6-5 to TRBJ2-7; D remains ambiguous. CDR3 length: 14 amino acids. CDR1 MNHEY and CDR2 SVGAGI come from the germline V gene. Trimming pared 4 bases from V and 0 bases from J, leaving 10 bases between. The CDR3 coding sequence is TGTGCCAGCAGTTTGGCGATCAGCTCCTACGAGCAGTACTTC. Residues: CASSLAISSYEQYF.

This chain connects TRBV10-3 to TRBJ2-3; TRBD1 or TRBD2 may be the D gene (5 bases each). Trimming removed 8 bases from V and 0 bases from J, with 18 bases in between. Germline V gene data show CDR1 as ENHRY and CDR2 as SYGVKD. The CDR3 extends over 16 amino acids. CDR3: CAIQGTAIPSTDTQYF. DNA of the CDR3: TGTGCCATCCAAGGGACCGCAATTCCTAGCACAGATACGCAGTATTTT.

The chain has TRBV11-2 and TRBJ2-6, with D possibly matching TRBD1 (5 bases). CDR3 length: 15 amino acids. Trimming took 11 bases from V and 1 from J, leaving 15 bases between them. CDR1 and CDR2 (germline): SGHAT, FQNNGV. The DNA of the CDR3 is TGTGCCGGGGCTCAAAAGGCTTCTGGGGCCAACGTCCTGACTTTC. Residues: CAGAQKASGANVLTF.

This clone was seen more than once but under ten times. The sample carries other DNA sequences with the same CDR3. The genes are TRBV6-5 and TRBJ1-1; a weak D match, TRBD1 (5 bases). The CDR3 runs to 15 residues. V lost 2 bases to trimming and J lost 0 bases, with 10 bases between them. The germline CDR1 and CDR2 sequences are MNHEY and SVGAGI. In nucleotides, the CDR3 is TGTGCCAGCAGTTACCGCGGGACGGTGAACACTGAAGCTTTCTTT. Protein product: CASSYRGTVNTEAFF.

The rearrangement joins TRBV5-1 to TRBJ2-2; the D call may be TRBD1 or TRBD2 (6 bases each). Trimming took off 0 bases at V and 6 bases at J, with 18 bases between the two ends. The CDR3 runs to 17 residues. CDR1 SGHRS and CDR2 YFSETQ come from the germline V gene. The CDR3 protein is CASSLDPGGVEAGELFF. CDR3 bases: TGCGCCAGCAGCTTGGACCCCGGGGGCGTAGAGGCCGGGGAGCTGTTTTTT.

CDR3 DNA: TGTGCCAGCAGCCCCGGGTCCATCGGGGCTTTCTTT. This gives the protein CASSPGSIGAFF. The genes are TRBV14 and TRBJ1-1; D is undetermined. Per the germline V gene, CDR1 is SGHDN and CDR2 is FVKESK. The CDR3 runs to 12 residues. Trimming took 4 bases from V and 11 from J, leaving 14 bases between them.